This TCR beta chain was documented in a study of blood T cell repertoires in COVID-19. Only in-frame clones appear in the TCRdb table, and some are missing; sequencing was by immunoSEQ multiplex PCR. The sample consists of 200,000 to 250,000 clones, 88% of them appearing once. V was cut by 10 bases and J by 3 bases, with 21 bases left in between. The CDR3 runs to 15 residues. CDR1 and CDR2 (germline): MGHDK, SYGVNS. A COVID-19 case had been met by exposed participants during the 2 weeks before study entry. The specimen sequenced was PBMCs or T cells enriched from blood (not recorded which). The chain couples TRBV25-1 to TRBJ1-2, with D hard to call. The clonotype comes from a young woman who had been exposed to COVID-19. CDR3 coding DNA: TGTGCCATCGATAGAGAATCCCAGGCAGACTATGGCTACACCTTC. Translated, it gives CAIDRESQADYGYTF.